The clone carrying this T cell receptor beta chain was counted at least ten times. Its antigen is not identified. J gave up 2 bases and V 6 bases, and 9 bases lay outside the gene matches. Per the germline V gene, CDR1 is MNHNS and CDR2 is SASEGT. The CDR3 has 17 amino acids. This entry belongs to a study of T cells after yellow fever vaccination. Whole-study results and caveats: The secondary T-cell response peaked on day 5, not day 15, but was weaker.

MiXCR, applied by TCRdb to the 5' RACE reads, yields one record per CDR3 protein. This table has nearly 30,000 distinct CDR3 sequences, 5% appearing once. The sequencing used CD8+ T cells sorted from PBMCs, collected 10 days after the yellow fever booster vaccination. The gene calls are TRBV6-1 and TRBJ2-6, with 8 bases lining up with TRBD2. This clonotype originated in a man aged 25-40 years who received the YFV17D yellow fever vaccine. The CDR3, as DNA: TGTGCCAGCAGGTCCCCCGGGACTAGGGCTGGGGCCAACGTCCTGACTTTC. Its translation is CASRSPGTRAGANVLTF.